These T cell receptor beta chains were read from a single sample in a study of patients and donors after allogeneic stem cell transplantation. TCRdb reprocessed the RT-PCR reads via MiXCR and lists one record per CDR3 protein. In the table there are 70,000 to 95,000 distinct CDR3 sequences, 5% of which are singletons. Sequenced material: blood, either unsorted or a sorted T cell fraction (not recorded which). Receptors originate from a human donor who was either an allogeneic HSCT recipient or a stem cell or donor lymphocyte infusion donor (not recorded which). It is not recorded whose cells these are; they may come from a transplant donor. The CDR3 runs from the conserved cysteine through the conserved F or W. The D gene is left open where the match is weak. Not every row has a clone size; where given, it reads once, few, many or a size class.

cdr3_aa: CASSPTVSSGNTIYF; cdr3_nt: TGTGCCAGCAGCCCGACGGTGAGCTCTGGAAACACCATATATTTT; d_call: .; j_call: TRBJ1-3; v_call: TRBV3-1; clone_size: many
cdr3_aa: CASSPGSNQPQHF; cdr3_nt: TGTGCCAGCAGCCCAGGGAGCAATCAGCCCCAGCATTTT; d_call: .; j_call: TRBJ1-5; v_call: TRBV7-3; clone_size: many
cdr3_aa: CASSGDGANEKLFF; cdr3_nt: TGTGCCAGCAGCGGGGACGGAGCTAATGAAAAACTGTTTTTT; d_call: .; j_call: TRBJ1-4; v_call: TRBV5-4; clone_size: few
cdr3_aa: CASSVYNEQFF; cdr3_nt: TGTGCCAGCAGCGTGTACAATGAGCAGTTCTTC; d_call: .; j_call: TRBJ2-1; v_call: TRBV2; clone_size: many
cdr3_aa: CASRTQETQYF; cdr3_nt: TGTGCCAGCAGGACCCAAGAGACCCAGTACTTC; d_call: .; j_call: TRBJ2-5; v_call: TRBV12-3/TRBV12-4; clone_size: few
cdr3_aa: CASSQPLAGAGQYF; cdr3_nt: TGTGCCAGCAGTCAACCCCTAGCGGGAGCAGGGCAGTACTTC; d_call: TRBD2; j_call: TRBJ2-7; v_call: TRBV28; clone_size: .
cdr3_aa: CASSLKSEVLYYGYTF; cdr3_nt: TGTGCCAGCAGCTTAAAGTCCGAGGTTTTATATTATGGCTACACCTTC; d_call: .; j_call: TRBJ1-2; v_call: TRBV7-3; clone_size: many
cdr3_aa: CASSPGTGFGGYTF; cdr3_nt: TGTGCCAGCAGTCCCGGGACAGGGTTCGGCGGCTACACCTTC; d_call: TRBD1; j_call: TRBJ1-2; v_call: TRBV12-3/TRBV12-4; clone_size: .
cdr3_aa: CASSLTAGGYEQYF; cdr3_nt: TGTGCCAGTAGTCTGACAGCCGGTGGCTACGAGCAGTACTTC; d_call: .; j_call: TRBJ2-7; v_call: TRBV19; clone_size: few
cdr3_aa: CASSLGGTSTDTQYF; cdr3_nt: TGTGCCAGCAGCTTAGGCGGGACTAGCACAGATACGCAGTATTTT; d_call: .; j_call: TRBJ2-3; v_call: TRBV7-3; clone_size: many
cdr3_aa: CASSSWTAGYTF; cdr3_nt: TGTGCCAGCAGCTCATGGACAGCGGGCTACACCTTC; d_call: .; j_call: TRBJ1-2; v_call: TRBV11-2; clone_size: many
cdr3_aa: CASSRGQGLGYTF; cdr3_nt: TGTGCCAGCAGTAGGGGACAGGGCCTGGGCTACACCTTC; d_call: TRBD1; j_call: TRBJ1-2; v_call: TRBV3-1; clone_size: many
cdr3_aa: CASSLRGGAFF; cdr3_nt: TGTGCCAGCAGCCTCAGGGGGGGAGCTTTCTTT; d_call: TRBD1; j_call: TRBJ1-1; v_call: TRBV3-1; clone_size: many
cdr3_aa: CASSWRGSGLADNEQFF; cdr3_nt: TGCGCCAGCAGCTGGAGAGGGAGTGGACTAGCTGACAATGAGCAGTTCTTC; d_call: TRBD2; j_call: TRBJ2-1; v_call: TRBV23-1; clone_size: medium-sized
cdr3_aa: CSATRGGGGENEQYF; cdr3_nt: TGCAGTGCTACGAGGGGTGGCGGTGGCGAAAACGAGCAGTACTTC; d_call: .; j_call: TRBJ2-7; v_call: TRBV20-1; clone_size: many
cdr3_aa: CASSSRRANEDEQFF; cdr3_nt: TGTGCCAGCAGTTCGAGGAGGGCAAACGAAGACGAGCAGTTCTTC; d_call: .; j_call: TRBJ2-1; v_call: TRBV12-3/TRBV12-4; clone_size: many
cdr3_aa: CASSAPESGTDTQYF; cdr3_nt: TGCGCCAGCAGCGCCCCGGAGTCCGGAACAGATACGCAGTATTTT; d_call: .; j_call: TRBJ2-3; v_call: TRBV5-1; clone_size: many
cdr3_aa: CASSSPDRGIVEQYF; cdr3_nt: TGCGCCAGCAGCTCACCGGACAGGGGGATTGTGGAGCAGTACTTC; d_call: TRBD1; j_call: TRBJ2-7; v_call: TRBV5-1; clone_size: many
cdr3_aa: CASSPDRGTEAFF; cdr3_nt: TGTGCCAGCAGCCCAGACAGAGGGACTGAAGCTTTCTTT; d_call: .; j_call: TRBJ1-1; v_call: TRBV11-2; clone_size: many
cdr3_aa: CASSLGSGGNTEAFF; cdr3_nt: TGTGCCAGCAGCCTAGGGTCGGGTGGGAACACTGAAGCTTTCTTT; d_call: .; j_call: TRBJ1-1; v_call: TRBV3-1; clone_size: many
cdr3_aa: CASSLTSGTIAKNIQYF; cdr3_nt: TGTGCCAGCAGTTTGACTAGCGGGACGATAGCCAAAAACATTCAGTACTTC; d_call: TRBD2; j_call: TRBJ2-4; v_call: TRBV5-4; clone_size: few
cdr3_aa: CASSPGIAGEPPYNEQFF; cdr3_nt: TGCGCCAGCAGCCCCGGGATAGCGGGAGAACCCCCCTACAATGAGCAGTTCTTC; d_call: TRBD2; j_call: TRBJ2-1; v_call: TRBV10-1; clone_size: few
cdr3_aa: CASSEFQGSYNEQFF; cdr3_nt: TGTGCCAGCAGTGAATTTCAGGGTTCGTACAATGAGCAGTTCTTC; d_call: .; j_call: TRBJ2-1; v_call: TRBV2; clone_size: many
cdr3_aa: CASSYTRHTGELFF; cdr3_nt: TGTGCCAGCAGTTACACCAGACATACCGGGGAGCTGTTTTTT; d_call: .; j_call: TRBJ2-2; v_call: TRBV6-2/TRBV6-3; clone_size: many
cdr3_aa: CASSLGPANTGELFF; cdr3_nt: TGTGCCAGCAGCTTGGGGCCTGCGAACACCGGGGAGCTGTTTTTT; d_call: .; j_call: TRBJ2-2; v_call: TRBV5-6; clone_size: many
cdr3_aa: CASSTGTGQETQYF; cdr3_nt: TGTGCCAGCAGCACAGGGACAGGGCAAGAGACCCAGTACTTC; d_call: TRBD1; j_call: TRBJ2-5; v_call: TRBV5-4; clone_size: .
cdr3_aa: CASSFLQGNEQFF; cdr3_nt: TGTGCCAGCAGTTTCCTCCAGGGGAATGAGCAGTTCTTC; d_call: .; j_call: TRBJ2-1; v_call: TRBV27; clone_size: .
cdr3_aa: CASSLELAGYNEQFF; cdr3_nt: TGTGCCAGCAGCTTGGAGCTAGCGGGTTACAATGAGCAGTTCTTC; d_call: TRBD2; j_call: TRBJ2-1; v_call: TRBV7-8; clone_size: many
cdr3_aa: CASTAGALEKLFF; cdr3_nt: TGTGCCAGCACGGCGGGCGCCTTGGAAAAACTGTTTTTT; d_call: .; j_call: TRBJ1-4; v_call: TRBV2; clone_size: many
cdr3_aa: CASSLRGGPRYNEQFF; cdr3_nt: TGTGCCAGCAGCCTCCGAGGAGGGCCAAGGTACAATGAGCAGTTCTTC; d_call: .; j_call: TRBJ2-1; v_call: TRBV7-8; clone_size: many
cdr3_aa: CSALGQGGTEAFF; cdr3_nt: TGCAGTGCCCTAGGACAGGGTGGGACTGAAGCTTTCTTT; d_call: TRBD1; j_call: TRBJ1-1; v_call: TRBV20-1; clone_size: many
cdr3_aa: CASRSVAGGIGELFF; cdr3_nt: TGTGCCAGCAGGTCCGTGGCAGGGGGCATCGGGGAGCTGTTTTTT; d_call: TRBD1; j_call: TRBJ2-2; v_call: TRBV7-3; clone_size: many
cdr3_aa: CSARSSSGGRTDTQYF; cdr3_nt: TGCAGTGCTAGATCCTCCAGCGGGGGGCGGACAGATACGCAGTATTTT; d_call: TRBD2; j_call: TRBJ2-3; v_call: TRBV20-1; clone_size: .
cdr3_aa: CASSLDRNYQETQYF; cdr3_nt: TGTGCCAGCAGCTTAGATAGGAACTACCAAGAGACCCAGTACTTC; d_call: .; j_call: TRBJ2-5; v_call: TRBV11-2; clone_size: many
cdr3_aa: CASSVGGVLTDTQYF; cdr3_nt: TGTGCCAGCAGCGTAGGCGGGGTCCTCACAGATACGCAGTATTTT; d_call: .; j_call: TRBJ2-3; v_call: TRBV9; clone_size: many
cdr3_aa: CAISESTGAEGKLFF; cdr3_nt: TGTGCCATCAGTGAGTCGACAGGGGCTGAAGGGAAACTGTTTTTT; d_call: TRBD1; j_call: TRBJ1-4; v_call: TRBV10-3; clone_size: many
cdr3_aa: CASSLVGDRGGGYTF; cdr3_nt: TGTGCCAGCAGCTTGGTTGGTGACAGGGGGGGCGGCTACACCTTC; d_call: TRBD1; j_call: TRBJ1-2; v_call: TRBV5-4; clone_size: many
cdr3_aa: CASSIRAETVYEQYF; cdr3_nt: TGTGCCAGTAGTATACGAGCAGAGACAGTATACGAGCAGTACTTC; d_call: .; j_call: TRBJ2-7; v_call: TRBV19; clone_size: few
cdr3_aa: CASSLFGQTATNEKLFF; cdr3_nt: TGTGCCAGCAGCTTGTTCGGACAGACAGCAACTAATGAAAAACTGTTTTTT; d_call: .; j_call: TRBJ1-4; v_call: TRBV5-6; clone_size: .
cdr3_aa: CASRSTVTDQPQHF; cdr3_nt: TGTGCCAGCAGGTCGACAGTCACGGATCAGCCCCAGCATTTT; d_call: .; j_call: TRBJ1-5; v_call: TRBV12-3/TRBV12-4; clone_size: many
cdr3_aa: CASSQSGLAGNRGETQYF; cdr3_nt: TGCGCCAGCAGCCAGTCTGGACTAGCGGGCAACCGAGGCGAGACCCAGTACTTC; d_call: TRBD2; j_call: TRBJ2-5; v_call: TRBV4-1; clone_size: few
cdr3_aa: CASRPDGGSMNTEAFF; cdr3_nt: TGCGCCAGCAGGCCGGACGGGGGAAGCATGAACACTGAAGCTTTCTTT; d_call: .; j_call: TRBJ1-1; v_call: TRBV5-1; clone_size: many
cdr3_aa: CASSPSSGRSYEQYF; cdr3_nt: TGTGCCAGCAGTCCCTCCAGCGGGAGAAGCTACGAGCAGTACTTC; d_call: TRBD2; j_call: TRBJ2-7; v_call: TRBV6-1; clone_size: many
cdr3_aa: CASSLLLSPGELFF; cdr3_nt: TGTGCCAGCAGCCTACTTCTCTCACCAGGGGAGCTGTTTTTT; d_call: .; j_call: TRBJ2-2; v_call: TRBV3-1; clone_size: many
cdr3_aa: CSAAGPMSGGQETQYF; cdr3_nt: TGCAGTGCTGCAGGGCCAATGAGCGGGGGACAAGAGACCCAGTACTTC; d_call: TRBD2; j_call: TRBJ2-5; v_call: TRBV20-1; clone_size: many
cdr3_aa: CASRMRGGEDIQYF; cdr3_nt: TGTGCCAGTAGGATGCGGGGGGGCGAGGACATTCAGTACTTC; d_call: TRBD2; j_call: TRBJ2-4; v_call: TRBV19; clone_size: .
cdr3_aa: CASSTYKTKPSNQPQHF; cdr3_nt: TGTGCCAGTAGTACCTACAAGACCAAGCCCAGCAATCAGCCCCAGCATTTT; d_call: .; j_call: TRBJ1-5; v_call: TRBV19; clone_size: few
cdr3_aa: CASSGSGQTTGELFF; cdr3_nt: TGCGCCAGCAGTGGGTCAGGACAGACGACCGGGGAGCTGTTTTTT; d_call: .; j_call: TRBJ2-2; v_call: TRBV10-1; clone_size: many